This entry lists 13 T cell receptor beta chains sequenced from one sample in a study of CD8+CD57+ T cells in acquired aplastic anemia. Before being chosen for sequencing, patients had shown CD8+CD57+ cell expansion by flow cytometry. For CDR3 and TCR beta VDJ profiling, genomic DNA was the template used. TCRdb called the reads again in MiXCR, with one record for every CDR3 protein. The sample has 150,000 to 200,000 distinct CDR3 sequences; approximately 44% are singletons. Sequenced sample: sorted CD4+, CD8+, or CD8+CD57+ T cells (not recorded which) from PBMCs. These TCRs come from a human donor with aplastic anemia.

For this clonotype: This may arise from a read error, as a much more abundant clone is one base away. This likely comes from a read error, as the CDR3 has no conserved phenylalanine or tryptophan at its end. V is TRBV4-2 and J is TRBJ2-2; TRBD2 matches 11 bases. The CDR3 sequence is 17 residues long. After removal of 1 base from V and 6 bases from J, the junction contained 7 bases not matched to a gene. CDR1 LGHNA and CDR2 YNFKEQ come from the germline V gene. CDR3 sequence reads: CASSQAAVAGGPGELFL. The DNA of the CDR3 is TGTGCCAGCAGCCAAGCTGCCGTAGCGGGAGGGCCCGGGGAGCTGTTTCTT.

In DNA, the CDR3 is TGTGCCAGCAGGGGACAGGGTGGCGAGCAGTACGTC. Protein: CASRGQGGEQYV. The chain employs TRBV6-1 and TRBJ2-7; TRBD1 matches at 9 bases. The V gene's germline CDR1 is MNHNS and CDR2 SASEGT. The trim removed 6 bases at V and 6 bases at J, leaving 3 bases unmatched. There are 12 residues in the CDR3.

J is TRBJ2-3 and V is TRBV11-1, with D perhaps assigned TRBD1 or TRBD2 (5 bases each). V was shortened by 5 bases and J by 2 bases, with 23 bases between the two germline ends. Germline V gene data show CDR1 as SGHAT and CDR2 as FQDESV (reference sequence). The CDR3 is 18 residues long. CDR3 bases: TGTGCCAGCAGCACCCCTCCCCGGGGCCCGTCCGACACAGATACGCAGTATTTT. Amino acid sequence: CASSTPPRGPSDTDTQYF.

This chain uses TRBV29-1 with TRBJ1-1, with D possibly TRBD1 on 6 matching bases. The CDR3 is made up of 13 amino acids. V lost 4 bases and J 0 bases, leaving 9 bases between the germline ends. CDR1 is SQVTM, CDR2 ANQGSEA, per germline. CDR3 nucleotide sequence: TGCAGCGTTGGTGGACAGTTGAACACTGAAGCTTTCTTT. Protein sequence: CSVGGQLNTEAFF.

V gene TRBV10-3 combines with J gene TRBJ2-1; TRBD2 matches 7 bases. J was trimmed by 2 bases and V by 6 bases; bases with no gene match: 7. There are 15 residues in the CDR3. Per the germline V gene, CDR1 is ENHRY and CDR2 is SYGVKD. The CDR3 coding sequence is TGTGCCATCAGGGTGACTAGCAGCCCCTACAATGAGCAGTTCTTC. Amino acid sequence: CAIRVTSSPYNEQFF.

This clonotype was seen repeatedly, ten times or more. The V call is TRBV20-1, the J call TRBJ2-7; no firm D call. The CDR3 length is 13 residues. From germline, CDR1 is DFQATT and CDR2 SNEGSKA (reference sequence). V shed 0 bases and J shed 4 bases, with 10 bases lying between them. CDR3 in amino acids: CSARDIANYEQYV. The CDR3, as DNA: TGCAGTGCTAGAGACATAGCCAATTACGAGCAGTACGTC.

The sample holds many counts of this clonotype. The J gene is TRBJ2-7, the V gene TRBV14, with D possibly being TRBD2 (6 bases). This CDR3 comprises 15 residues. V was trimmed by 1 base and J by 0 bases, leaving 10 bases between them. Germline V gives CDR1 SGHDN, CDR2 FVKESK. The CDR3 here is CASSQVGGFSYEQYF. Written as DNA, the CDR3 is TGTGCCAGCAGCCAAGTGGGGGGATTCTCCTACGAGCAGTACTTC.

V usage is TRBV15 and J usage is TRBJ2-7; 8 nucleotides align to TRBD2. V gave up 0 bases and J gave up 5 bases; unmatched junction bases: 9. Germline CDR1 is LNHNV and CDR2 is YYDKDF (reference sequence). This CDR3 has 16 residues. The CDR3 region is CATSRDLTGGWNEQYF. The CDR3 DNA sequence: TGTGCCACCAGCAGAGATTTAACGGGGGGGTGGAACGAGCAGTACTTC.

This clonotype was observed many times. The rearrangement joins TRBV4-3 to TRBJ1-2; D call uncertain. The V gene's germline CDR1 is LGHNA and CDR2 YSLEER. CDR3 length: 15 amino acids. V was trimmed by 0 bases and J by 4 bases, leaving 12 bases between them. The DNA of the CDR3 is TGCGCCAGCAGCCAAGATCGGGGAGGGAGCTATGGCTACACCTTC. It translates to CASSQDRGGSYGYTF.

A few counts support this clonotype. The chain couples TRBV19 to TRBJ2-3; no definite D call. Germline lookup yields CDR1 LNHDA and CDR2 SQIVND (reference sequence). The CDR3 runs to 11 residues. The V gene lost 6 bases and the J gene lost 6 bases, with 7 bases spanning the gap. The CDR3 reads CASRSPDTQYF. The CDR3 DNA reads as TGTGCCAGTAGGTCCCCGGATACGCAGTATTTT.

The chain employs TRBV11-1 and TRBJ1-2; D ambiguous. The CDR3 is made up of 13 amino acids. Germline V gene sequence: CDR1 SGHAT, CDR2 FQDESV (reference sequence). Trimming shortened V by 5 bases and J by 1 base, and 8 bases separated the two germline ends. CDR3 in DNA: TGTGCCAGCAGCCAGATAGTTAACTATGGCTACACCTTC. Its translation: CASSQIVNYGYTF.

V gene TRBV11-2 combines with J gene TRBJ2-3; TRBD2 matches 9 bases. Losses at the gene ends were 5 bases for V and 0 bases for J; bases not matched to a gene: 3. CDR1 is SGHAT, CDR2 FQNNGV, per germline. The CDR3 is 15 residues long. For the CDR3, the DNA is TGTGCCAGCAGCACCACTAGCGGGAGCACAGATACGCAGTATTTT. Translating it yields CASSTTSGSTDTQYF. Using reference TRBV11-2 and TRBJ2-3 for the parts outside the CDR3, the full variable domain is EAGVAQSPRYKIIEKRQSVAFWCNPISGHATLYWYQQILGQGPKLLIQFQNNGVVDDSQLPKDRFSAERLKGVDSTLKIQPAKLEDSAVYLCASSTTSGSTDTQYFGPGTRLTVL.

Points on this clonotype: Possible read error: a much larger clone is one base away. This is likely a read error, given that the CDR3 carries no conserved phenylalanine or tryptophan at its end. The chain is built from TRBV11-2 and TRBJ2-2, with D possibly being TRBD2 (6 bases). The CDR3 consists of 15 residues. V lost 5 bases and J lost 5, with 15 bases in between. Germline V CDR1 and CDR2: SGHAT, FQNNGV. CDR3 sequence: CASSPGTRDTGELFL. Here the CDR3 DNA reads TGTGCCAGCAGCCCTGGGACTCGAGATACCGGGGAGCTGTTTCTT.